This entry lists 13 T cell receptor beta chains sequenced from one sample in a study of response to subunit inactivated influenza vaccine. TCRdb reanalysed the RT-PCR reads using MiXCR and keeps one entry per CDR3 protein. The sample yields about 540,000 distinct CDR3 sequences, about 15% seen once. The sequences come from PBMCs from blood, collected roughly 12 days after vaccination. Receptors originate from a man aged 50-60 years who received an inactivated influenza vaccine.

This clonotype has only a few counts. This chain uses TRBV11-1 with TRBJ2-1; TRBD1 matches at 9 bases. The germline V gene has CDR1 SGHAT and CDR2 FQDESV (reference sequence). With V trimmed by 0 bases and J by 6 bases, 12 bases remained unmatched. The CDR3 is 18 residues long. CDR3 residues: CASSLAYRGTGSINEQFF. CDR3 in DNA: TGTGCCAGCAGCTTAGCGTATCGCGGGACAGGGAGTATCAATGAGCAGTTCTTC.

The genes are TRBV15 and TRBJ2-1; a weak D match, TRBD1 (6 bases). V was clipped by 5 bases and J by 2 bases, with 16 bases between them. The CDR3 totals 16 residues. Germline V gene sequence: CDR1 LNHNV, CDR2 YYDKDF (reference sequence). The CDR3 sequence: CATSGRTATTYNEQFF. In DNA, the CDR3 is TGTGCCACCAGCGGAAGGACAGCCACAACCTACAATGAGCAGTTCTTC.

Ten or more counts support this clonotype. The chain uses TRBV20-1 and TRBJ2-1, with D perhaps TRBD2 (7 bases). Germline V gene data show CDR1 as DFQATT and CDR2 as SNEGSKA (reference sequence). Trimming pared 6 bases from V and 5 bases from J, leaving 20 bases between. This CDR3 is 15 amino acids long. CDR3 protein: CSAHRGGGRHNEQFF. The CDR3 bases are TGCAGTGCCCACCGAGGGGGGGGCCGCCACAATGAGCAGTTCTTC.

The CDR3 region has the DNA TGTGCCAGCTCACCACCGGTGGGAGGGGACTATGGCTACACCTTC. It translates to CASSPPVGGDYGYTF. This chain links TRBV18 with TRBJ1-2; tentatively, D is TRBD1 (5 bases). Deletions cut 0 bases from V and 3 bases from J, with 11 bases between. Germline values: CDR1 KGHSH, CDR2 LQKENI. The CDR3 contains 15 residues.

The V gene is TRBV12-3 or TRBV12-4, the J gene TRBJ2-5; 10 bases line up with TRBD2. Trimming took 6 bases from V and 4 from J; bases not matched to a gene: 5. This CDR3 has 14 residues. DNA of the CDR3: TGTGCCAGCAGCCCTAGCGGGGGCAGAGAGACCCAGTACTTC. It is translated as CASSPSGGRETQYF.

This clonotype was found many times. This rearrangement joins TRBV15 to TRBJ2-3, with 9 bases lining up with TRBD1. The V and J ends lost 0 bases and 7 bases, in that order; junction bases with no gene match: 8. CDR1 LNHNV and CDR2 YYDKDF come from the germline V gene (reference sequence). This CDR3 has 16 amino acids. The CDR3 sequence: CATSRDRGQGRNTQYF. The CDR3 DNA sequence: TGTGCCACCAGCAGAGATCGCGGACAGGGGAGGAATACGCAGTATTTT.

The chain has TRBV28 and TRBJ1-1; possible D gene TRBD1, 6 bases. This CDR3 is built from 13 residues. The V and J ends lost 8 bases and 6 bases respectively, with 16 bases between them. The V gene's germline CDR1 is MDHEN and CDR2 SYDVKM. The CDR3 loop reads CASGVGQRAEAFF. CDR3 nucleotide sequence: TGTGCCAGCGGGGTTGGACAGAGAGCTGAAGCTTTCTTT.

This clonotype was seen at least ten times. The rearrangement links TRBV5-1 to TRBJ2-3; no definite D call. Germline assignment: CDR1 SGHRS and CDR2 YFSETQ. V was clipped by 0 bases and J by 4 bases, with 12 bases between them. The CDR3 has 15 amino acids. The DNA of the CDR3 is TGCGCCAGCAGCTTGGAGACCCGAAAGGCAGATACGCAGTATTTT. Translation: CASSLETRKADTQYF.

The rearrangement joins TRBV2 to TRBJ2-2; the match to TRBD2 covers 14 bases. In germline, CDR1 is SNHLY, CDR2 FYNNEI. The V segment lost 9 bases and the J segment 2 bases; nucleotides outside the gene matches: 11. The CDR3 is 18 amino acids. DNA of the CDR3: TGTGCCAGTAGCACGGGACTAGCGGGAGCACCCAACACCGGGGAGCTGTTTTTT. Translated: CASSTGLAGAPNTGELFF.

This clonotype was counted at least ten times. The chain employs TRBV29-1 and TRBJ2-3, with 8 bases lining up with TRBD2. The CDR3 has 14 amino acids. Germline-derived CDR1 and CDR2 are SQVTM and ANQGSEA. With V trimmed by 6 bases and J by 2 bases, 7 bases remained unmatched. CDR3 sequence reads: CSVLSGVDTDTQYF. The CDR3 DNA reads as TGCAGCGTCCTTAGCGGGGTGGACACAGATACGCAGTATTTT.

This clonotype was detected a few times. V usage is TRBV4-1 and J usage is TRBJ2-7; the match to TRBD2 covers 8 bases. In germline, CDR1 is MGHRA, CDR2 YSYEKL. V gave up 4 bases and J gave up 2 bases; unmatched junction bases: 4. This CDR3 contains 14 residues. The CDR3 loop reads CASSPREGPYEQYF. The CDR3 DNA sequence: TGCGCCAGCAGCCCCCGGGAGGGTCCCTACGAGCAGTACTTC.

J is TRBJ2-7 and V is TRBV29-1, with D hard to call. Germline V gene sequence: CDR1 SQVTM, CDR2 ANQGSEA. This CDR3 comprises 12 residues. Trimming took 7 bases from V and 1 from J, leaving 11 bases between them. The DNA of the CDR3 is TGCAGCGCCCTAGTGGGTTCCTACGAGCAGTACTTC. It is translated as CSALVGSYEQYF.

In this sample, this clonotype turned up many times. This chain links TRBV29-1 with TRBJ2-1; maybe TRBD1 (6 bases). The CDR3 loop spans 15 amino acids. Trimming pared 2 bases from V and 2 bases from J, leaving 13 bases between. Germline CDR1 and CDR2: SQVTM and ANQGSEA. CDR3 sequence reads: CSVEWQGLAYNEQFF. The CDR3, as DNA: TGCAGCGTTGAATGGCAGGGGCTTGCCTACAATGAGCAGTTCTTC.